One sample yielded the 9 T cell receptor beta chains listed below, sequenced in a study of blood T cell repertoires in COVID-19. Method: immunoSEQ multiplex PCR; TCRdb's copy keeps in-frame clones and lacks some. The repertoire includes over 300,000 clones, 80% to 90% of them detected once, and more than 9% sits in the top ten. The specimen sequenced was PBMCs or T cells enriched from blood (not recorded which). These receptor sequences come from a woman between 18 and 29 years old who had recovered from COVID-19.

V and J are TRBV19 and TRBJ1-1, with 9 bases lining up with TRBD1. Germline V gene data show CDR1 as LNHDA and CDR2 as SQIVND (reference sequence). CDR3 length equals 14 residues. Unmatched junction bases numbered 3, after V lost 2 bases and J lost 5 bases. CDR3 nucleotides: TGTGCCAGTAGTATATTCGACAGGGGGACTGAAGCTTTCTTT. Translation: CASSIFDRGTEAFF.

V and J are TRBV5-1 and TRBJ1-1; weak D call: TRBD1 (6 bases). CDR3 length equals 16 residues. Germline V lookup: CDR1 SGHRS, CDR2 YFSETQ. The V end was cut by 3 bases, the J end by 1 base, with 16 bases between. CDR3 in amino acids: CASSYSLTGPNTEAFF. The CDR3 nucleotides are TGCGCCAGCAGCTACTCCTTGACAGGACCGAACACTGAAGCTTTCTTT.

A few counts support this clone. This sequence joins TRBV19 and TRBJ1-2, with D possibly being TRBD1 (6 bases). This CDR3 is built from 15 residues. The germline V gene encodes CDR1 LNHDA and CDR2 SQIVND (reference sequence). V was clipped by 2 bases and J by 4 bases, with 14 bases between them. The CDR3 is CASSIRPGEPYGYTF. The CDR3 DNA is TGTGCCAGTAGTATACGTCCAGGGGAACCCTATGGCTACACCTTC. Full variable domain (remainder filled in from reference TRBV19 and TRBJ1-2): DGGITQSPKYLFRKEGQNVTLSCEQNLNHDAMYWYRQDPGQGLRLIYYSQIVNDFQKGDIAEGYSVSREKKESFPLTVTSAQKNPTAFYLCASSIRPGEPYGYTFGSGTRLTVV.

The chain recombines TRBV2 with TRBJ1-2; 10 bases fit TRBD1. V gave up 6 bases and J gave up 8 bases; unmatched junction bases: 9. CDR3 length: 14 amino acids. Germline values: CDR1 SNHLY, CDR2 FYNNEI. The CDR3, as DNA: TGTGCCAGCAGGGAGACAGGGGGCACGAGCGGCTACACCTTC. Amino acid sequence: CASRETGGTSGYTF.

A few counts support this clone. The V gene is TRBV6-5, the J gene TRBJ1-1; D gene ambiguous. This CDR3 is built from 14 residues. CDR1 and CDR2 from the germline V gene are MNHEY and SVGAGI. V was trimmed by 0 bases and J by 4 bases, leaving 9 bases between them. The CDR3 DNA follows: TGTGCCAGCAGTTACTCTTCCGAGGGCACTGAAGCTTTCTTT. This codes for CASSYSSEGTEAFF.

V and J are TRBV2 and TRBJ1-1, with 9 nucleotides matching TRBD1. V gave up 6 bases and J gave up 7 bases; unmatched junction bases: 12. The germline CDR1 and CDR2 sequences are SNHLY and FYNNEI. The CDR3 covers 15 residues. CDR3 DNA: TGTGCCAGCAGCGCACAGGGGGCGCCTGAGATTGAAGCTTTCTTT. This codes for CASSAQGAPEIEAFF. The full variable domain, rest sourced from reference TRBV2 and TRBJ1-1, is EPEVTQTPSHQVTQMGQEVILRCVPISNHLYFYWYRQILGQKVEFLVSFYNNEISEKSEIFDDQFSVERPDGSNFTLKIRSTKLEDSAMYFCASSAQGAPEIEAFFGQGTRLTVV.

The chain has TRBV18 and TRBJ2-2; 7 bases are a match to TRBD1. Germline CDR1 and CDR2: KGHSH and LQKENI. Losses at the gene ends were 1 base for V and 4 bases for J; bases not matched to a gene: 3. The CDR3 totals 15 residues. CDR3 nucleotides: TGTGCCAGCTCACCACAGACAGGGCCCACCGGGGAGCTGTTTTTT. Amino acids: CASSPQTGPTGELFF. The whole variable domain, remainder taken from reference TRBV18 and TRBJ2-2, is NAGVMQNPRHLVRRRGQEARLRCSPMKGHSHVYWYRQLPEEGLKFMVYLQKENIIDESGMPKERFSAEFPKEGPSILRIQQVVRGDSAAYFCASSPQTGPTGELFFGEGSRLTVL.

This CDR3 reads CASSPTLSANEKLFF. The CDR3 DNA sequence: TGTGCCAGCAGCCCCACATTGTCAGCTAATGAAAAACTGTTTTTT. This rearrangement joins TRBV7-9 to TRBJ1-4; no reliable D call. The V end was cut by 5 bases, the J end by 3 bases, with 13 bases between. In germline, CDR1 is SEHNR, CDR2 FQNEAQ (reference sequence). The length of the CDR3 is 15 residues.

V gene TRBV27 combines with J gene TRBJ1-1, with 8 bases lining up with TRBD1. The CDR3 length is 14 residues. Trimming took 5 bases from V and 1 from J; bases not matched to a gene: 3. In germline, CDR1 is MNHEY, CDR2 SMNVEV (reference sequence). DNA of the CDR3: TGTGCCAGCAGTGAAGACAGGGGGAACACTGAAGCTTTCTTT. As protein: CASSEDRGNTEAFF.